The 16 T cell receptor beta chains listed next were all sequenced from one sample in a study of cytomegalovirus exposure and HLA in healthy donors. PCR was performed using 60 Vbeta and 13 Jbeta primers. Sequenced by immunoSEQ multiplex PCR; TCRdb stores in-frame clones only, minus some. The sample includes about 150,000 clones, roughly 87% of them seen just once. Sample: PBMCs. These receptors were collected from a man under 40 in good health and CMV-seropositive.

This chain connects TRBV4-1 to TRBJ2-3, with D possibly matching TRBD2 (6 bases). Germline assignment: CDR1 MGHRA and CDR2 YSYEKL. This CDR3 is built from 17 residues. Trimming removed 1 base from V and 6 bases from J, with 20 bases in between. The CDR3 DNA reads TGCGCCAGCAGCCAAGGGTTTGTCTTCGGGAGTTCGGATACGCAGTATTTT. Translating gives CASSQGFVFGSSDTQYF.

The chain uses TRBV5-1 and TRBJ2-1, with 10 positions matching TRBD2. The CDR3 totals 16 residues. With V trimmed by 4 bases and J by 6 bases, 10 bases remained unmatched. CDR1 SGHRS and CDR2 YFSETQ come from the germline V gene. The CDR3 protein is CASSIDLAGVLNEQFF. The CDR3 DNA sequence: TGCGCCAGCAGCATTGATCTAGCGGGGGTCCTCAATGAGCAGTTCTTC.

The CDR3 loop reads CASSSTSGTEQYF. The DNA of the CDR3 is TGTGCCAGCAGTTCCACTAGCGGGACCGAGCAGTACTTC. V usage is TRBV11-2 and J usage is TRBJ2-5; 10 nucleotides match TRBD2. The closer fit of TRBJ2-7 to the DNA end suggests the J call may be wrong. CDR3 length equals 13 residues. Germline CDR1 reads SGHAT; CDR2 reads FQNNGV.

The chain recombines TRBV27 with TRBJ2-1; D remains unclear. Trimming took 0 bases from V and 2 from J, leaving 5 bases between them. CDR3 length equals 14 residues. Looked up from germline, CDR1 is MNHEY and CDR2 is SMNVEV (reference sequence). The CDR3 bases are TGTGCCAGCAGTTTATCGAGGCCCTACAATGAGCAGTTCTTC. It yields the protein CASSLSRPYNEQFF.

This chain connects TRBV4-1 to TRBJ2-3, with 7 bases fitting TRBD1. The CDR3 contains 14 residues. Germline-derived CDR1 and CDR2 are MGHRA and YSYEKL. The V and J ends lost 4 bases and 3 bases, in that order; junction bases with no gene match: 4. DNA for the CDR3: TGCGCCAGCAGCCCGACAGGGCGGACAGATACGCAGTATTTT. Encoded protein: CASSPTGRTDTQYF.

This chain joins TRBV15 and TRBJ2-2; TRBD2 is a possible D gene (6 bases). The CDR3 consists of 17 residues. The V end was cut by 4 bases, the J end by 6 bases, with 21 bases between. Germline V gene sequence: CDR1 LNHNV, CDR2 YYDKDF (reference sequence). This CDR3 reads CATSKEGRRGGPGELFF. The CDR3 DNA is TGTGCCACCAGCAAGGAGGGTAGGAGGGGCGGACCCGGGGAGCTGTTTTTT.

The chain joins TRBV7-9 to TRBJ1-2; 10 bases agree with TRBD1. Losses at the gene ends were 1 base for V and 6 bases for J; bases not matched to a gene: 5. The CDR3 spans 15 residues. Germline V gives CDR1 SEHNR, CDR2 FQNEAQ (reference sequence). CDR3 amino acids: CASSLVFGTGDGYTF. DNA of the CDR3: TGTGCCAGCAGCTTAGTGTTCGGGACAGGGGATGGCTACACCTTC.

Regarding this clone: The sample carries other DNA sequences with the same CDR3. The chain is built from TRBV27 and TRBJ1-5; TRBD1 is a possible D gene (5 bases). Trimming removed 6 bases from V and 2 bases from J, with 8 bases in between. The CDR3 has 13 residues. CDR1 MNHEY and CDR2 SMNVEV come from the germline V gene (reference sequence). The CDR3 DNA sequence: TGTGCCAGCAGCCCGGGGGGCAATCAGCCCCAGCATTTT. It encodes CASSPGGNQPQHF.

CDR3 amino acids: CASSGLAESGEQFF. The CDR3 DNA reads as TGTGCCAGCAGCGGACTAGCGGAATCCGGTGAGCAGTTCTTC. The chain links TRBV27 to TRBJ2-1, with 10 bases that match TRBD2. Germline CDR1 reads MNHEY; CDR2 reads SMNVEV (reference sequence). CDR3 length equals 14 residues. V trimming: 6 bases; J trimming: 9 bases; junction bases outside the gene matches: 8.

This chain uses TRBV30 with TRBJ2-5; D is undetermined. The CDR3 runs 13 residues. Germline V gene data show CDR1 as GTSNPN and CDR2 as SVGIG (reference sequence). V was cut by 2 bases and J by 2 bases, with 9 bases left in between. The CDR3 region is CAWSNGLQETQYF. The CDR3 DNA is TGTGCCTGGAGTAACGGGTTACAAGAGACCCAGTACTTC.

The DNA for the CDR3 is TGTGCCTGGAGTAGACCGGGACAGGGGGCGACTTCCTACGAGCAGTACTTC. This gives the protein CAWSRPGQGATSYEQYF. The chain links TRBV30 to TRBJ2-7, with 12 nucleotides matching TRBD1. V shed 2 bases, J shed 1 base, and the junction held 9 bases outside the gene matches. There are 17 residues in the CDR3. Germline V gene lookup returns CDR1 GTSNPN and CDR2 SVGIG (reference sequence). The full variable domain, in which reference TRBV30 and TRBJ2-7 provide the parts outside the CDR3, is SQTIHQWPATLVQPVGSPLSLECTVEGTSNPNLYWYRQAAGRGLQLLFYSVGIGQISSEVPQNLSASRPQDRQFILSSKKLLLSDSGFYLCAWSRPGQGATSYEQYFGPGTRLTVT.

The rearrangement uses TRBV6-4 and TRBJ2-1; 8 bases map to TRBD1. With 3 bases clipped from V and 4 bases from J, the junction kept 2 bases outside the gene matches. The CDR3 has 14 residues. Germline V CDR1 and CDR2: MRHNA, SNTAGT. CDR3 DNA: TGTGCCAGCAGTGAACAGGGGGGATACAATGAGCAGTTCTTC. Translating gives CASSEQGGYNEQFF.

The chain is built from TRBV25-1 and TRBJ1-6, with 9 bases aligning to TRBD1. With V trimmed by 7 bases and J by 8 bases, 6 bases remained unmatched. The length of the CDR3 is 14 residues. The V gene's germline CDR1 is MGHDK and CDR2 SYGVNS. The CDR3 is CASNPGQGYSPLHF. The CDR3 DNA reads as TGTGCCAGCAACCCGGGACAGGGTTATTCACCCCTCCACTTT.

The J gene is TRBJ2-5, the V gene TRBV6-6; 13 nucleotides match TRBD2. This CDR3 contains 16 residues. V lost 5 bases and J lost 7; bases outside the gene matches: 10. Germline assignment: CDR1 MNHNY and CDR2 SVGAGI (reference sequence). CDR3 DNA: TGTGCCAGCAGTCGATTAACTAGCGGGGGGGCCGGGACCCAGTACTTC. Residues: CASSRLTSGGAGTQYF.

In its sample, this clone was seen once. The chain is built from TRBV21-1 and TRBJ2-4; the table assigns TRBD2, which was not confirmed against the DNA. TRBV21-1 is marked as a pseudogene. The CDR3 contains 16 residues. CDR3 region: CASSRGAGVAKNIQYF. DNA for the CDR3: TGTGCCAGCAGCAGGGGAGCGGGAGTAGCCAAAAACATTCAGTACTTC.

This rearrangement joins TRBV18 to TRBJ2-1; 9 nucleotides line up with TRBD2. The CDR3 loop spans 16 amino acids. Germline CDR1 reads KGHSH; CDR2 reads LQKENI. V lost 2 bases and J lost 2; bases outside the gene matches: 4. CDR3 in amino acids: CASSPSGTSPYNEQFF. The DNA for the CDR3 is TGTGCCAGCTCACCATCCGGGACTAGCCCCTACAATGAGCAGTTCTTC.